The 5 T cell receptor beta chains presented below share a single source sample, sequenced in a study of blood T cell repertoires in COVID-19. Libraries were prepared by immunoSEQ multiplex PCR; TCRdb keeps only in-frame clonotypes and omits some of them. The sample shows approximately 460,000 clones, about 88% of them seen only once. Specimen: peripheral blood. These receptors were collected from a man between 18 and 35 years old with COVID-19, enrolled during active disease.

This rearrangement joins TRBV5-4 to TRBJ1-1; 7 nucleotides align to TRBD1. In germline, CDR1 is SGHNT, CDR2 YYREEE (reference sequence). The V segment lost 4 bases and the J segment 5 bases; nucleotides outside the gene matches: 8. CDR3 size: 14 residues. The DNA for the CDR3 is TGTGCCAGCAGCCTTGACAGGGAGCGGACTGAAGCTTTCTTT. Translated, it gives CASSLDRERTEAFF.

The rearrangement links TRBV5-5 to TRBJ2-1; the match to TRBD1 covers 9 bases. CDR1 and CDR2 from the germline V gene are SGHKS and YYEKEE (reference sequence). Germline trimming cut 4 bases from V and 0 bases from J; bases unmatched to any gene: 2. The CDR3 covers 15 residues. The DNA for the CDR3 is TGTGCCAGCAGCCCGGGACAGGGCTCCTACAATGAGCAGTTCTTC. The encoded protein is CASSPGQGSYNEQFF.

The chain carries TRBV9 and TRBJ2-1; 7 nucleotides match TRBD2. The length of the CDR3 is 18 residues. V gave up 2 bases and J gave up 4 bases; unmatched junction bases: 15. Germline-derived CDR1 and CDR2 are SGDLS and YYNGEE. DNA for the CDR3: TGTGCCAGCAGCGTTCCCCTCCTCCTAGCGGAACAATACAATGAGCAGTTCTTC. As protein: CASSVPLLLAEQYNEQFF.

V usage is TRBV7-6 and J usage is TRBJ2-6; no clear D gene. The CDR3 is 15 residues long. CDR1 and CDR2 (germline): SGHVS, FNYEAQ. V lost 4 bases and J lost 0, with 7 bases in between. DNA for the CDR3: TGTGCCAGCAGCTACAGTCTCTCTGGGGCCAACGTCCTGACTTTC. Encoded protein: CASSYSLSGANVLTF.

The rearrangement joins TRBV9 to TRBJ1-2, with 7 bases aligning to TRBD1. Per germline, CDR1 SGDLS and CDR2 YYNGEE. The CDR3 runs to 15 residues. The J segment lost 5 bases and the V segment lost 4 bases, leaving 11 bases of the junction unmatched. CDR3 bases: TGTGCCAGCAGCACTGAATCCGGGACAGTTTATGGCTACACCTTC. This sequence encodes CASSTESGTVYGYTF.